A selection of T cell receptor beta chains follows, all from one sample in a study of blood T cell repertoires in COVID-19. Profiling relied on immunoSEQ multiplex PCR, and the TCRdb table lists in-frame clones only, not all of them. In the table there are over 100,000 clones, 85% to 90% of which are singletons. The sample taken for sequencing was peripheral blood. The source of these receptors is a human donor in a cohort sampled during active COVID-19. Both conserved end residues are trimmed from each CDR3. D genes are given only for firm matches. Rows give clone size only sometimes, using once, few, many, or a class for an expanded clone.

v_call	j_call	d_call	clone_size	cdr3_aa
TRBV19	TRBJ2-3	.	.	ASARQQTDTQY
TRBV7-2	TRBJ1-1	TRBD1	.	ASSLTGGQNTEAF
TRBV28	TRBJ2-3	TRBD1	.	ASSFTVWDRDTDTQY
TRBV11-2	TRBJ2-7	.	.	ASSPRALFGGEQY
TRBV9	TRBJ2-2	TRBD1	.	ASKIRDRANTGELF
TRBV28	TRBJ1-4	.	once	ASSTSTNEKLF
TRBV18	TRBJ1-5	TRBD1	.	ASSPGQGGVQPQH
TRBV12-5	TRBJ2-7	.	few	ASGLPRQGDEQY
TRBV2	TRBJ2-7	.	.	ASNRQGYEQY
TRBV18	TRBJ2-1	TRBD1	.	ASSPRRGDRVNNEQF
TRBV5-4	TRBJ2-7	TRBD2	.	ASSRGEGREQY
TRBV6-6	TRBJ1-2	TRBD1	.	ASSYTQGAVGYT
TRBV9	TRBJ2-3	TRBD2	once	ASSVGAGGPMDTQY
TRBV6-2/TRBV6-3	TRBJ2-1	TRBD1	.	ASSQDRVAQF
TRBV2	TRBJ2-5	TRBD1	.	ASSAGTGGGETQY
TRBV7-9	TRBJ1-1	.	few	ASSQEGNTEAF
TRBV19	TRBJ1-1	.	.	ASSAILNTEAF
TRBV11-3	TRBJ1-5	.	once	ASSLVGDQPQH
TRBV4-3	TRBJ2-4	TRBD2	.	ASSQDSWTSGGAGIQY
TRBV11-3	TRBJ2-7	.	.	ASSLALWQY
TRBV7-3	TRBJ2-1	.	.	ASSLTLEAGEQF
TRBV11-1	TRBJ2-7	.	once	ASALNPADFYEQY
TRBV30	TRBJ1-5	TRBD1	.	AWSRQGSNFYSNQPQH
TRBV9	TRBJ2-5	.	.	ASSVGTRVGETQY